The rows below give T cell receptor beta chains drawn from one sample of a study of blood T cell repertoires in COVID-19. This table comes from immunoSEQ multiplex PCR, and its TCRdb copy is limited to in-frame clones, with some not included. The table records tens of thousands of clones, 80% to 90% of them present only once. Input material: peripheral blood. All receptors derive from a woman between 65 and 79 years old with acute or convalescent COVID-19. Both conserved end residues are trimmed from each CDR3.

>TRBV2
ASSEKDTVDTIY
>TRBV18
ASSVGTDQETQY
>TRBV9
ASSVLAGGLVNEQF
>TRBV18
ASSPIGGLAGTDTQY
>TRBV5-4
ASSVGQGARGYT
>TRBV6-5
ASSFGLDTGELF
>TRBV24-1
ATSLGVNTEAF
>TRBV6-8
ASTDRTSGGPGTQY
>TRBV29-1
SVTPGQGSGYT
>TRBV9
ASSVRGRGTTDTQY
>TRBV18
ASSQGQATEAF
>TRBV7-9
ATGGSYEQY
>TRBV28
ASSQLASSYNEQF
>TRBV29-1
SHRQGAGYT
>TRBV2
ASTWGGRADTQY
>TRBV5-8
ASQRGRQPQH
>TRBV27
ASSSLAGGPGEQF
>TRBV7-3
ASSADRGSDEQY
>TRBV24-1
ATSDVNDRTYEQY
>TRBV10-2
ASSVLAGREQY
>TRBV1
TSSQDQQETGELF
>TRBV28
ASSSPSTGVSNQPQH
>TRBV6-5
ASTLTGMYEQY
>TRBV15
ATSLGGGSQPQH
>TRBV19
ASRLLGGGANVLT
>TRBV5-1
ASSWTTQTRTDTQY
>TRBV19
ASSSRGRLNTEAF
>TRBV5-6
ASSLQENSPLH
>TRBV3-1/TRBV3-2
ASSQGDRDWYGYT
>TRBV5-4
ASSLAGGRTEAF
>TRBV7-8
ASSLALRGPGANVLT
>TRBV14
ASSPFTGTQNEKLF
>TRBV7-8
ASSRRDRRNTEAF
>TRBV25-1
ASSWTGSVEQY